This TCR beta chain was sequenced for a study of blood T cell repertoires in COVID-19. Across the study: PBMCs, B-cell-depleted T cells, or T cells provided the cDNA or gDNA that made up the material.

The CDR3 covers 17 residues. Trimming removed 0 bases from V and 4 bases from J; junction bases left unmatched: 6. Germline CDR1 is SGHRS and CDR2 is YFSETQ. Profiling relied on immunoSEQ multiplex PCR, and the TCRdb table lists in-frame clones only, not all of them. The sample lists some 150,000 clones; around four fifths were seen once. The clonotype was recovered from a human donor in a cohort sampled during active COVID-19. Sequencing was carried out using peripheral blood. V gene TRBV5-1 combines with J gene TRBJ2-1; 11 bases map to TRBD2. The CDR3 DNA reads as TGCGCCAGCAGCTTGGGTAGCGGGGGGGCCTTGTACAATGAGCAGTTCTTC. Protein sequence: CASSLGSGGALYNEQFF.